This record looks at one TCR beta chain sequence and its context. Its cognate antigen has yet to be identified. Nothing much larger sits one base from this clone, and base qualities are not available. Whole blood was collected in K2EDTA tubes by collaborating institutions according to the institutions' own protocols. For TCRbeta analysis, collaborators shipped samples in one of three forms: frozen whole blood, isolated PBMCs, or DNA extracted from either of those sample types. From the cysteine up to the phenylalanine, the CDR3 has a length of 15 residues. The DNA shown is the 45-base CDR3, in frame from base 1. CDR1 LNHDA and CDR2 SQIVND were looked up in the germline V gene (reference sequence). Unmatched junction bases come to 9, with V trimmed by 5 bases and J by 6 bases. These data are taken from a study of blood T cell repertoires in COVID-19 (dated by TCRdb to 2020 to 2022). A note on the overall study: Collaborator samples came from the United States, Italy and Spain and covered acute and convalescent phases of COVID-19. The material from the prospective study consisted of cDNA or gDNA derived from T cells, B-cell-depleted T cells, or PBMCs. Samples were obtained from the ongoing ImmuneRACE study (first 160 participants) and from some 1,200 subjects provided by 6 global collaborators. Sample metadata almost always included a de-identified subject ID, COVID-19 status, age in years and sex. Subjects who had been exposed to COVID-19, were actively infected with it, or had recovered from it provided the deeply sampled blood TCRbeta repertoires that made up the dataset. Where available, HLA class I and class II types were taken from metadata supplied by the sample provider and were not determined by assay-based typing. The repertoires were made available in a free public database intended to serve as a resource for research on the immune response to SARS-CoV-2. The paper's findings and limits, for the study overall: How much clinical and demographic metadata was included differed by source and by participant, and the metadata was provided uncurated.

TCRbeta CDR3 regions were amplified from genomic DNA by means of the immunoSEQ Assay, a bias-controlled multiplex PCR. From the authors' description of their analysis: Nucleated cell counts per sample were estimated from amplification of reference gene primers within the assay. To quantify the absolute abundance of each unique TCRbeta CDR3 rearrangement, sequence reads were collapsed and filtered. For each sample, productive Simpson clonality was calculated by taking the square root of Simpson's diversity index across productive rearrangements. Sourced from immuneACCESS, this table was stored by TCRdb with only in-frame sequences that have V and J called. A share of the clones is absent; for the studies checked, an unresolved V gene accounts for under half, and the remainder has no known explanation. That table supplies the V and J calls and clone size; D and trimming were determined from the DNA. This sample comprises fewer than 130,000 clones, around 89% of them detected only once. Approximately 3.3% of the sample is held by the ten biggest clonotypes.

The V and J genes are TRBV19 and TRBJ2-2, with 7 central nucleotides matching TRBD2. The material sequenced was peripheral blood. The TCR sequence derives from a woman aged 45-60 years with acute or convalescent COVID-19. The sequence in DNA is TGTGCCAGTAGTTTGGCGGGAGTGCCAGCCGGGGAGCTGTTTTTT. Translated, it gives CASSLAGVPAGELFF.